This T cell receptor beta chain was sequenced during a study of blood T cell repertoires in COVID-19. This CDR3 comprises 14 residues. Looked up from germline, CDR1 is MNHNY and CDR2 is SVGAGI (reference sequence). V trimming: 7 bases; J trimming: 10 bases; junction bases outside the gene matches: 12. Original handling: Amplification from reference gene primers served as the basis for estimated nucleated cell counts. The assay was immunoSEQ multiplex PCR, and TCRdb's table has in-frame clones only and misses some. The V and J calls and clone size come from that table; D and trimming were worked out from the DNA. The data hold 5,700 or so clones, with around 91% observed a single time.

Input material: peripheral blood. The chain combines TRBV6-6 with TRBJ2-2, with 7 bases that match TRBD2. The TCR sequence derives from a human donor in a cohort sampled during active COVID-19. CDR3 DNA: TGTGCCAGCAACCAAAGGAGCGGGGTCGAGGAGCTGTTTTTT. Its protein product is CASNQRSGVEELFF.